One TCR beta chain is described in this entry. Antigen specificity is unknown. Specified time point: healthy volunteer bleed at 6 weeks. Unfractionated whole blood yielded total RNA. These data belong to a study of human T cells and chemical hapten exposure. General study results and limits: DPC sensitization produced no change in TCRs with frequency above 1 in 1000.

The V gene's germline CDR1 is WNHNN and CDR2 SYGVQD (reference sequence). Unmatched junction bases numbered 6, after V lost 1 base and J lost 9 bases. The CDR3 sequence is 15 residues long. The library tagged each cDNA molecule with unique molecular identifiers. As handled by the study authors: TCRs per sample had a median of roughly 93,000 and ranged from roughly 20,000 to 690,600. TCRdb fed the RACE reads into MiXCR, producing one record per CDR3 protein. What appears here as the V and J calls and clone size reflects TCRdb's work, not the paper's. This sample has some 65,000 distinct CDR3 sequences; about 6% occur once, and the top ten carry around 3.6%.

This sequence was found in a female donor in good health. Some clones in this sample may be carry-over from other donors' samples. The sequenced material came from whole blood. This sequence joins TRBV10-1 and TRBJ2-1, with 10 bases lining up with TRBD2. The CDR3 nucleotides read TGCGCCAGCAGTGAGTGGAGCGGGAGGGTCCGTGAGCAGTTCTTC. It specifies CASSEWSGRVREQFF.